Below are 15 T cell receptor beta chains sequenced from a single sample in a study of shared clonotypes between healthy human individuals. Only in-frame clones appear in the TCRdb table, and some are missing; sequencing was by immunoSEQ multiplex PCR. Among roughly 2.5 million clones, just over 90% were seen once, and the ten largest hold 0.14%. Sequencing used naive CD4+ T cells sorted from blood. As for subset: CD45RA+ positively selected. These receptors were obtained from a man younger than 30 in good health.

This chain uses TRBV19 with TRBJ2-6, with D hard to call. The CDR3 spans 14 residues. The V end lost 8 bases, the J end lost 1 base, and 9 bases lay between the germline ends. Germline CDR1 is LNHDA and CDR2 is SQIVND (reference sequence). The CDR3 loop is CASQRPSGANVLTF. The DNA for the CDR3 is TGTGCCAGTCAACGACCGTCTGGGGCCAACGTCCTGACTTTC.

This chain links TRBV18 with TRBJ1-1; D gene unclear. V lost 2 bases and J lost 1, with 17 bases in between. Germline CDR1 is KGHSH and CDR2 is LQKENI. The CDR3 contains 17 residues. The CDR3 sequence is CASSPAVLGIGNTEAFF. Written as DNA, the CDR3 is TGTGCCAGCTCACCAGCGGTCCTGGGGATAGGGAACACTGAAGCTTTCTTT.

V usage is TRBV19 and J usage is TRBJ1-3; no reliable D call. V was pared by 6 bases and J by 4 bases, with 4 bases between. The CDR3 runs to 11 residues. CDR1 LNHDA and CDR2 SQIVND come from the germline V gene (reference sequence). The CDR3 nucleotides read TGTGCCAGTAGCGTGGGAAACACCATATATTTT. This gives the protein CASSVGNTIYF.

The CDR3 reads CASRQGLAGGRTGELFF. CDR3 sequence (DNA): TGTGCCAGCAGACAAGGACTAGCGGGAGGGCGCACCGGGGAGCTGTTTTTT. The chain employs TRBV7-2 and TRBJ2-2, with 15 bases lining up with TRBD2. V lost 6 bases and J lost 4; bases outside the gene matches: 6. The CDR3 length is 17 residues. Germline CDR1 and CDR2: SGHTA and FQGNSA.

The chain links TRBV29-1 to TRBJ2-5, with 10 bases fitting TRBD2. The CDR3 consists of 13 residues. The V segment lost 7 bases and the J segment 5 bases; nucleotides outside the gene matches: 7. CDR1 SQVTM and CDR2 ANQGSEA come from the germline V gene. The CDR3 DNA sequence: TGCAGCGGTTTACCAGCGGGGGGGGAGACCCAGTACTTC. It yields the protein CSGLPAGGETQYF.

There are a few counts of this clone. Distinct nucleotide sequences in the sample also encode this CDR3. This rearrangement joins TRBV6-5 to TRBJ1-1; TRBD1 matches at 8 bases. Germline values: CDR1 MNHEY, CDR2 SVGAGI. The CDR3 runs 13 residues. Trimming took 2 bases from V and 4 from J; bases not matched to a gene: 0. The CDR3 DNA is TGTGCCAGCAGTTACACAGGGGGCACTGAAGCTTTCTTT. Protein product: CASSYTGGTEAFF.

This chain connects TRBV19 to TRBJ2-7; 15 bases agree with TRBD2. V was clipped by 1 base and J by 4 bases; unmatched bases: 8. CDR1 is LNHDA, CDR2 SQIVND, per germline (reference sequence). The CDR3 has 18 residues. CDR3 residues: CASSIGTSGRAGIYEQYF. CDR3 coding DNA: TGTGCCAGTAGTATAGGGACTAGCGGGAGGGCCGGAATATACGAGCAGTACTTC.

V is TRBV9 and J is TRBJ1-1; no clear D. This CDR3 has 14 amino acids. V was clipped by 4 bases and J by 0 bases, with 10 bases between them. Germline V gene sequence: CDR1 SGDLS, CDR2 YYNGEE. CDR3 loop: CASSKVGLNTEAFF. The CDR3 DNA sequence: TGTGCCAGCAGCAAGGTCGGATTGAACACTGAAGCTTTCTTT. Variable domain in full (rest from reference TRBV9 and TRBJ1-1): DSGVTQTPKHLITATGQRVTLRCSPRSGDLSVYWYQQSLDQGLQFLIQYYNGEERAKGNILERFSAQQFPDLHSELNLSSLELGDSALYFCASSKVGLNTEAFFGQGTRLTVV.

The chain couples TRBV6-1 to TRBJ1-2; 7 bases fit TRBD1. Germline CDR1 is MNHNS and CDR2 is SASEGT. CDR3 length: 14 amino acids. Germline trimming cut 8 bases from V and 3 bases from J; bases unmatched to any gene: 9. The CDR3 nucleotides are TGTGCCAGCTTAAACAGGGGCGGGGACTATGGCTACACCTTC. Translating gives CASLNRGGDYGYTF.

J is TRBJ2-7 and V is TRBV7-2; 9 bases fit TRBD2. The germline CDR1 and CDR2 sequences are SGHTA and FQGNSA. Germline trimming cut 3 bases from V and 0 bases from J; bases unmatched to any gene: 12. The CDR3 sequence is 18 residues long. Here the CDR3 reads CASSFPRLAAPDSYEQYF. The CDR3 region has the DNA TGTGCCAGCAGCTTTCCCCGACTAGCGGCTCCGGACTCCTACGAGCAGTACTTC. The full variable domain, completed using reference TRBV7-2 and TRBJ2-7, is GAGVSQSPSNKVTEKGKDVELRCDPISGHTALYWYRQSLGQGLEFLIYFQGNSAPDKSGLPSDRFSAERTGGSVSTLTIQRTQQEDSAVYLCASSFPRLAAPDSYEQYFGPGTRLTVT.

V is TRBV7-8 and J is TRBJ2-5, with a possible D match to TRBD1 (5 bases). Trimming removed 5 bases from V and 6 bases from J, with 13 bases in between. CDR3 length: 13 amino acids. CDR1 and CDR2 (germline): SGHVS, FQNEAQ. CDR3 sequence reads: CASSLDSRQTQYF. CDR3 bases: TGTGCCAGCAGCCTAGACAGTAGGCAGACCCAGTACTTC. The full variable domain, with the rest looked up from reference TRBV7-8 and TRBJ2-5, is GAGVSQSPRYKVAKRGQDVALRCDPISGHVSLFWYQQALGQGPEFLTYFQNEAQLDKSGLPSDRFFAERPEGSVSTLKIQRTQQEDSAVYLCASSLDSRQTQYFGPGTRLLVL.

This chain links TRBV4-1 with TRBJ2-3; TRBD1 agrees at 12 bases. The CDR3 length is 17 residues. Trimming removed 5 bases from V and 5 bases from J; junction bases left unmatched: 11. CDR1 MGHRA and CDR2 YSYEKL come from the germline V gene. The CDR3: CASSSTPGQGAGDTQYF. In DNA form, the CDR3 reads TGCGCCAGCAGCTCAACTCCGGGACAGGGGGCGGGAGATACGCAGTATTTT.

A note on this clone: A much larger clone lies a single base off, so this may be a read error. The chain recombines TRBV4-2 with TRBJ2-5; D not certain. The CDR3 has 11 amino acids. Deletions cut 5 bases from V and 1 base from J, with 2 bases between. Germline lookup yields CDR1 LGHNA and CDR2 YNFKEQ. CDR3 loop: CASSFQETQYF. CDR3 in DNA: TGTGCCAGCAGCTTCCAAGAGACCCAGTACTTC.

The V and J genes are TRBV4-1 and TRBJ2-1; 10 bases map to TRBD2. V dropped 4 bases and J dropped 1; count of bases not matched to a gene: 13. Germline CDR1 is MGHRA and CDR2 is YSYEKL. CDR3 length: 19 amino acids. The CDR3 is CASSRRLSGLAESYNEQFF. CDR3 bases: TGCGCCAGCAGCCGTCGCCTATCTGGACTAGCGGAATCCTACAATGAGCAGTTCTTC.

The chain uses TRBV7-9 and TRBJ1-1, with 8 positions matching TRBD1. The CDR3 spans 15 residues. The V and J ends lost 1 base and 4 bases, in that order; junction bases with no gene match: 5. Germline CDR1 reads SEHNR; CDR2 reads FQNEAQ (reference sequence). DNA of the CDR3: TGTGCCAGCAGCTTAGGACAGGGGATGGGCACTGAAGCTTTCTTT. It yields the protein CASSLGQGMGTEAFF.